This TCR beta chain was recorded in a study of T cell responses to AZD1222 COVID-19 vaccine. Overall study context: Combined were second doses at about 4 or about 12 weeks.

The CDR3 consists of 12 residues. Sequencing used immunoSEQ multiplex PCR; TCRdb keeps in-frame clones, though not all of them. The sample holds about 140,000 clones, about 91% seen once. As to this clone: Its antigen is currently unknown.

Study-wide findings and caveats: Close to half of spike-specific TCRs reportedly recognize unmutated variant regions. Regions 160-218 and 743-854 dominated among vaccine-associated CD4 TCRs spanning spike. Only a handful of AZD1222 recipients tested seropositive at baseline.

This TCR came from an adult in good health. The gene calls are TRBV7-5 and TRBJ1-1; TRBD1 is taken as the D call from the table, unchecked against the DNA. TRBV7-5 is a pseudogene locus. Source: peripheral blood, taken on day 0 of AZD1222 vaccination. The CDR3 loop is CARNLQATEAFF. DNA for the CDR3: TGTGCCAGGAACCTGCAGGCAACTGAAGCTTTCTTT.